This TCR beta chain was sequenced during a study of identifying expanded T cells in peripheral blood. Whole-study results and caveats: Technical replicates showed roughly 1.2 changed clones; around two weeks about 16.4; four weeks 19. Across healthy donors, higher total template counts meant significantly greater roughly 2-week count variance.

The data were produced by immunoSEQ multiplex PCR, yet TCRdb's version contains in-frame clones alone and is incomplete. The sample shows more than 45,000 clones, around nine tenths of them seen only once. Deletions cut 6 bases from V and 0 bases from J, with 8 bases between. The CDR3 is 13 amino acids. Germline CDR1 reads SNHLY; CDR2 reads FYNNEI. Concerning this clone itself: Its target is not known.

The chain employs TRBV2 and TRBJ1-1; D gene uncertain. This TCR was sampled from a person between 18 and 75 years old in good health. Sequencing was carried out using blood. The CDR3: CASRIFMNTEAFF. The CDR3 DNA is TGTGCCAGCAGGATATTTATGAACACTGAAGCTTTCTTT.